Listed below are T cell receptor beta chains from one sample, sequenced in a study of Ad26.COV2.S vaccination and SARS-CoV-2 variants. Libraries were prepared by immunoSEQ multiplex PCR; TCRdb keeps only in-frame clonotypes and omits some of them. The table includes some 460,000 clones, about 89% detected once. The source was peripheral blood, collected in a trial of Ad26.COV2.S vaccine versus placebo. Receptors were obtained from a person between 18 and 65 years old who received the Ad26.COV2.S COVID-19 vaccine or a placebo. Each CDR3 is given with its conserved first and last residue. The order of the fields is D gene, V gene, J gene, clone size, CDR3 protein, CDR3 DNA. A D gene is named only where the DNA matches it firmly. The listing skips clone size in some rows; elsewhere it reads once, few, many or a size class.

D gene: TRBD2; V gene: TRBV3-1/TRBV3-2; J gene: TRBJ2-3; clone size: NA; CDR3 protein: CASGLAGPDTQYF; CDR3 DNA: TGTGCCAGCGGACTAGCGGGGCCAGATACGCAGTATTTT
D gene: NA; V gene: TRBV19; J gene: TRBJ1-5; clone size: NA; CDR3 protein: CASRTDYSNQPQHF; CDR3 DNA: TGTGCCAGTAGGACAGACTATAGCAATCAGCCCCAGCATTTT
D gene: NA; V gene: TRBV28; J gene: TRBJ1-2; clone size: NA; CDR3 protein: CASSATRPLYGYTF; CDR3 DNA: TGTGCCAGCAGTGCGACACGACCCCTCTATGGCTACACCTTC
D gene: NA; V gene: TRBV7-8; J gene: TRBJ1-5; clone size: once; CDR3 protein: CASSFTEVQPQHF; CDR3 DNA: TGTGCCAGCAGCTTCACGGAGGTACAGCCCCAGCATTTT
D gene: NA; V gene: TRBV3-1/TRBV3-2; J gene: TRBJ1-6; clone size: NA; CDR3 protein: CASSQNGRVNSPLHF; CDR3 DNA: TGTGCCAGCAGCCAGAATGGGAGGGTGAATTCACCCCTCCACTTT
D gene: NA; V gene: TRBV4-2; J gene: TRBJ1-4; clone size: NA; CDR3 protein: CASSQDARQDEKLFF; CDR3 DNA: TGTGCCAGCAGCCAAGATGCCCGGCAAGATGAAAAACTGTTTTTT
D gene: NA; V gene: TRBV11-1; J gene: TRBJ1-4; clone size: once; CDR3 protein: CASSGQLNEKLFF; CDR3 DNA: TGTGCCAGCAGCGGTCAGCTCAATGAAAAACTGTTTTTT
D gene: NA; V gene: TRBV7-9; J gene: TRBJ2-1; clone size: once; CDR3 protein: CASSADYNEQFF; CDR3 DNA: TGTGCCAGCAGCGCCGACTACAATGAGCAGTTCTTC
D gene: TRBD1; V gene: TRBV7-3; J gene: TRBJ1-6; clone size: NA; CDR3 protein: CASSRGQGGSPLHF; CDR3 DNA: TGTGCCAGCAGCAGGGGACAGGGGGGGTCACCCCTCCACTTT
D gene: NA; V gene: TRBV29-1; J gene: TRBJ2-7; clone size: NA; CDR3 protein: CSVGGKSYEQYF; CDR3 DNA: TGCAGCGTTGGTGGCAAATCCTACGAGCAGTACTTC
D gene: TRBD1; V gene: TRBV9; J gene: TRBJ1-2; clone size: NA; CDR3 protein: CASSVEGAPGGYTF; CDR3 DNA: TGTGCCAGCAGCGTAGAGGGGGCACCCGGGGGCTACACCTTC
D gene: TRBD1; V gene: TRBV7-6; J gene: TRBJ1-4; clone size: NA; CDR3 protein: CASSLGQGDEKLFF; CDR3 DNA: TGTGCCAGCAGCTTGGGACAGGGAGATGAAAAACTGTTTTTT
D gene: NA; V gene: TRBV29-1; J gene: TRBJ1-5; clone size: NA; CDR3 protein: CSVDKLIIPGNHQPQHF; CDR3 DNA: TGCAGCGTTGACAAACTGATTATTCCAGGGAATCATCAGCCCCAGCATTTT
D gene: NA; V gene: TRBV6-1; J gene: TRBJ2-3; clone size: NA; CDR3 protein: CASSEATRYTDTQYF; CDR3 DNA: TGTGCCAGCAGTGAAGCGACTAGATATACAGATACGCAGTATTTT
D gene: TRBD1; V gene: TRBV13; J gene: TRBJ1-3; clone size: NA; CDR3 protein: CASSLVDRGLGNTIYF; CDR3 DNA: TGTGCCAGCAGCTTAGTCGACAGGGGCCTTGGAAACACCATATATTTT
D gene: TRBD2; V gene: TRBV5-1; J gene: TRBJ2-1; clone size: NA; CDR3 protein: CASSSALAGHNEQFF; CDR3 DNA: TGCGCCAGCAGCTCAGCACTAGCGGGACACAATGAGCAGTTCTTC
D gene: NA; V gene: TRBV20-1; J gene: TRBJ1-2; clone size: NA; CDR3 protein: CSASNQGSNYGYTF; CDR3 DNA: TGCAGTGCTAGTAATCAGGGCTCTAACTATGGCTACACCTTC
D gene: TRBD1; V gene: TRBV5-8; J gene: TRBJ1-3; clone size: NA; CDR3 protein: CASSPGQGPGNTIYF; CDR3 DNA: TGTGCCAGCAGCCCGGGACAGGGTCCTGGAAACACCATATATTTT
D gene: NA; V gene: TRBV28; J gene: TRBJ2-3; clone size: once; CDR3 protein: CATKLGGPTDTQYF; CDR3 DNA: TGTGCCACCAAGTTGGGGGGGCCCACAGATACGCAGTATTTT
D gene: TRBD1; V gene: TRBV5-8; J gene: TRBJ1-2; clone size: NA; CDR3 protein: CASSLVGTDYGYTF; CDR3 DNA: TGTGCCAGCAGCTTGGTAGGGACAGACTATGGCTACACCTTC
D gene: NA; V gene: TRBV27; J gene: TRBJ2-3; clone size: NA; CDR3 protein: CASSFSRGYTQYF; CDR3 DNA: TGTGCCAGCAGTTTTTCCCGGGGTTATACGCAGTATTTT
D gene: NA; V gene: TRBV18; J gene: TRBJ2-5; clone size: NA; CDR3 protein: CASSPLPPPRETQYF; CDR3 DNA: TGTGCCAGCTCACCGCTCCCCCCGCCGAGAGAGACCCAGTACTTC
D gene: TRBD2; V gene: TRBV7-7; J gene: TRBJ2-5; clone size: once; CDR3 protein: CASSLAPSGRETQYF; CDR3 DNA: TGTGCTAGCAGCTTAGCGCCCAGCGGGAGGGAGACCCAGTACTTC
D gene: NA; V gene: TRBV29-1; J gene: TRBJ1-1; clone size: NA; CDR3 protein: CSVEGYVDTEAFF; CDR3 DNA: TGCAGCGTTGAAGGGTATGTGGACACTGAAGCTTTCTTT
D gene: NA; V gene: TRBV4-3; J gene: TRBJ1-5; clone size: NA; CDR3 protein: CASSQDPRLNQPQHF; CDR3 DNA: TGCGCCAGCAGCCAAGACCCGCGCCTGAATCAGCCCCAGCATTTT
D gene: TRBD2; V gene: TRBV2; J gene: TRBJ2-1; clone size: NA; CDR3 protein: CAISGTSGVSYNEQFF; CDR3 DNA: TGTGCCATTTCCGGGACTAGCGGGGTGTCCTACAATGAGCAGTTCTTC
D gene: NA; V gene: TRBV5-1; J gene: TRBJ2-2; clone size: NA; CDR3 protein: CASSFQGMNTGELFF; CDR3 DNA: TGCGCCAGCAGCTTCCAGGGAATGAACACCGGGGAGCTGTTTTTT
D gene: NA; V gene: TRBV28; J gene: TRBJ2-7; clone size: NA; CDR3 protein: CASSLDGTLGYEQYF; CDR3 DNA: TGTGCCAGCAGTTTAGACGGGACACTGGGGTACGAGCAGTACTTC
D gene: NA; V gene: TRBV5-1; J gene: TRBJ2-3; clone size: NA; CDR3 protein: CASRRDSTSTDTQYF; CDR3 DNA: TGCGCCAGCAGGCGCGATAGTACTAGCACAGATACGCAGTATTTT
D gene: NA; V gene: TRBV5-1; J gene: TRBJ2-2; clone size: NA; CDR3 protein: CASSPQGAPNTGELFF; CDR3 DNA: TGCGCCAGCAGCCCACAAGGGGCTCCGAACACCGGGGAGCTGTTTTTT
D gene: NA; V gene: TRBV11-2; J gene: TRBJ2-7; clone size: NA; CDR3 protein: CASSSGTGSYEQYF; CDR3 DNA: TGTGCCAGCAGCTCAGGGACCGGGTCCTACGAGCAGTACTTC
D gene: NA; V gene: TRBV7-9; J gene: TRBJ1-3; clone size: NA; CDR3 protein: CASSLAPLSGHLSGNTIYF; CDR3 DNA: TGTGCCAGCAGCTTAGCGCCTCTATCCGGCCATCTCTCTGGAAACACCATATATTTT
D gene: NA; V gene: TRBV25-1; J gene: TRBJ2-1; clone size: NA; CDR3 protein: CASSEQPPNEQFF; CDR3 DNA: TGTGCCAGCAGTGAGCAGCCCCCCAATGAGCAGTTCTTC
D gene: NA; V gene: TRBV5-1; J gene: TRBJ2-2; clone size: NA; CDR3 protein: CASSWAGPLNGGGELFF; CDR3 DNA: TGCGCCAGCAGCTGGGCCGGGCCCTTAAACGGAGGCGGGGAGCTGTTTTTT
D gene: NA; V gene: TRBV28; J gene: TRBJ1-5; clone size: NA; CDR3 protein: CASSRTDFWSGRVKSNQPQHF; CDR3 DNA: TGTGCCAGCAGTCGAACGGACTTCTGGTCCGGGAGGGTAAAGAGCAATCAGCCCCAGCATTTT
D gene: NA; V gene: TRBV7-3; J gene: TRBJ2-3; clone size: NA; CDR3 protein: CASSLADSDTQYF; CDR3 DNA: TGTGCCAGCAGCTTGGCGGATTCAGATACGCAGTATTTT
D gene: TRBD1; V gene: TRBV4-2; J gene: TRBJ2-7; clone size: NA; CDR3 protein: CASSLYGTEVRGEQYF; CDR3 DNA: TGTGCCAGCAGCCTGTATGGGACAGAGGTACGAGGAGAGCAGTACTTC
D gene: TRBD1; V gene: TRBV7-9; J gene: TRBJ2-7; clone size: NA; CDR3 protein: CASSRGQESYEQYF; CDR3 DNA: TGTGCCAGCAGCCGTGGACAGGAGTCCTACGAGCAGTACTTC
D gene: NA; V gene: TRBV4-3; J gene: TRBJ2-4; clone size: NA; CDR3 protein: CASSQDWARWTANIQYF; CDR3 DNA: TGCGCCAGCAGCCAAGATTGGGCGCGTTGGACAGCAAACATTCAGTACTTC